A single sample is the source of the 22 T cell receptor beta chains below, sequenced in a study of neurological immune-mediated disorders. TCRdb redid the calling of the 5' RACE reads with MiXCR, one entry per CDR3 protein. Of 40,000 to 45,000 distinct CDR3 sequences listed, about an eighth are singletons. Sequences were obtained from PBMCs. These receptor sequences come from a female donor in good health.

Many counts were recorded for this clonotype. The chain couples TRBV2 to TRBJ2-2; D may correspond to TRBD1 or TRBD2 (5 bases each). Deletions cut 2 bases from V and 5 bases from J, with 12 bases between. The germline V gene has CDR1 SNHLY and CDR2 FYNNEI. This CDR3 has 15 residues. The DNA for the CDR3 is TGTGCCAGCAGTGAAACCGGGGCGTATACCGGGGAGCTGTTTTTT. It codes for CASSETGAYTGELFF.

Written as DNA, the CDR3 is TGTGCCAGCAGCCCTGGACCCGAAGCTAACTATGGCTACACCTTC. It encodes CASSPGPEANYGYTF. The chain couples TRBV7-9 to TRBJ1-2; no clear D gene. V shed 5 bases and J shed 0 bases, with 13 bases lying between them. The germline V gene encodes CDR1 SEHNR and CDR2 FQNEAQ (reference sequence). The CDR3 covers 15 residues. The variable domain in full, with the rest retrieved from reference TRBV7-9 and TRBJ1-2, is DTGVSQNPRHKITKRGQNVTFRCDPISEHNRLYWYRQTLGQGPEFLTYFQNEAQLEKSRLLSDRFSAERPKGSFSTLEIQRTEQGDSAMYLCASSPGPEANYGYTFGSGTRLTVV.

This clonotype was seen at least ten times. The rearrangement links TRBV20-1 to TRBJ2-1, with 9 bases fitting TRBD1. The V gene's germline CDR1 is DFQATT and CDR2 SNEGSKA (reference sequence). The CDR3 covers 14 residues. The V gene end was trimmed by 5 bases and the J gene end by 3 bases; junction bases not matched to a gene: 5. CDR3 loop: CSAADRGIYNEQFF. CDR3 DNA: TGCAGTGCTGCGGACAGGGGAATCTACAATGAGCAGTTCTTC.

This clonotype was seen ten or more times. The V call is TRBV20-1, the J call TRBJ1-1; possible D gene TRBD1, 5 bases. The CDR3 runs to 12 residues. Germline CDR1 is DFQATT and CDR2 is SNEGSKA (reference sequence). The V end lost 0 bases, the J end lost 8 bases, and 10 bases lay between the germline ends. The CDR3 sequence is CSARDETVEAFF. The DNA for the CDR3 is TGCAGTGCTAGAGACGAGACAGTGGAAGCTTTCTTT.

As for this clonotype: This may be a read error, as it is one base from a much larger clone. This chain uses TRBV3-1 with TRBJ2-2; either TRBD1 or TRBD2 may fit D (6 bases each). The germline V gene encodes CDR1 LGHDT and CDR2 YNNKEL (reference sequence). This CDR3 is 16 amino acids long. Written as DNA, the CDR3 is TGTGCCAGAAGCCAAAAGGGGGGACTGGGTGAGGAGGAGCTGTTTTTT. It encodes CARSQKGGLGEEELFF.

This clonotype was counted ten times or more. The genes are TRBV29-1 and TRBJ1-2; the match to TRBD1 covers 7 bases. Trimming at V came to 7 bases and at J to 6 bases, leaving 8 bases not matched to a gene. Germline V lookup: CDR1 SQVTM, CDR2 ANQGSEA. The CDR3 extends over 12 amino acids. The CDR3 spells CSALQGKNGYTF. The CDR3 DNA follows: TGCAGCGCTCTACAGGGGAAGAATGGCTACACCTTC.

This clonotype was detected once. A much larger clone lies one base from this, so it may be a read error. The genes are TRBV18 and TRBJ1-1; D remains ambiguous. Trimming removed 4 bases at V and 5 bases at J, with 14 bases between. The CDR3 is 14 residues long. The germline CDR1 and CDR2 sequences are KGHSH and LQKENI. CDR3 protein: CASSQGAKGTEAFF. CDR3 nucleotide sequence: TGTGCCAGCTCACAGGGAGCGAAAGGTACTGAAGCTTTCTTT.

Many counts were recorded for this clonotype. The V and J genes are TRBV20-1 and TRBJ2-1; no clear D gene. Trimming removed 6 bases at V and 0 bases at J, with 12 bases between. Per germline, CDR1 DFQATT and CDR2 SNEGSKA (reference sequence). The CDR3 length is 14 residues. The CDR3 coding sequence is TGCAGTGCCAGACAAGGAAGCTCCTACAATGAGCAGTTCTTC. It yields the protein CSARQGSSYNEQFF.

This clonotype was observed at least ten times. V and J are TRBV6-1 and TRBJ2-1; no clear D. Germline V gives CDR1 MNHNS, CDR2 SASEGT. This CDR3 is built from 12 residues. Trimming stripped 2 bases from V and 10 bases from J, with 9 bases between. The CDR3 coding sequence is TGTGCCAGCAGTGAATTGTCCCGAGAGCAGTTCTTC. It specifies CASSELSREQFF.

In nucleotides, the CDR3 is TGTGCCAGCTCATCATTGACGGGAAACACCGGGGAGCTGTTTTTT. As protein: CASSSLTGNTGELFF. V is TRBV18 and J is TRBJ2-2, with TRBD2 as a possible D gene (5 bases). Germline CDR1 is KGHSH and CDR2 is LQKENI. The V gene lost 5 bases and the J gene lost 2 bases, with 12 bases spanning the gap. The CDR3 sequence is 15 residues long.

This clonotype was detected only a few times. The chain is built from TRBV4-1 and TRBJ2-3; D is unresolved. The CDR3 has 15 residues. The germline V and J ends were trimmed by 2 bases and 1 base, with 10 bases remaining between them. Looked up from germline, CDR1 is MGHRA and CDR2 is YSYEKL. As DNA, the CDR3 is TGCGCCAGCAGCCAACTCCTGATAGGCACAGATACGCAGTATTTT. Protein: CASSQLLIGTDTQYF.

This clonotype has a count of ten or more. V is TRBV7-9 and J is TRBJ2-3; D is unresolved. The germline gives CDR1 SEHNR, CDR2 FQNEAQ (reference sequence). Trimming left V 3 bases short and J 3 bases short, with 4 bases between. This CDR3 has 12 residues. Here the CDR3 DNA reads TGTGCCAGCAGCTTCAAAACAGATACGCAGTATTTT. Residues: CASSFKTDTQYF.

This clonotype was seen repeatedly, ten times or more. This chain uses TRBV3-1 with TRBJ2-1, with TRBD1 identical over 9 bases. The CDR3 consists of 14 residues. V gave up 4 bases and J gave up 6 bases; unmatched junction bases: 4. Germline values: CDR1 LGHDT, CDR2 YNNKEL (reference sequence). The DNA for the CDR3 is TGTGCCAGCAGCCCTAGGGACAGGGCCAATGAGCAGTTCTTC. Its protein is CASSPRDRANEQFF.

Many counts were recorded for this clonotype. This chain links TRBV20-1 with TRBJ2-7; weak D call: TRBD2 (6 bases). Trimming pared 0 bases from V and 2 bases from J, leaving 23 bases between. There are 18 residues in the CDR3. Germline V gene data show CDR1 as DFQATT and CDR2 as SNEGSKA (reference sequence). The CDR3 loop is CSARDRTRGSRTTYEQYF. As DNA, the CDR3 is TGCAGTGCTAGAGATAGGACTCGAGGGTCACGGACTACCTACGAGCAGTACTTC.

This clonotype occurred many times. The V gene is TRBV20-1, the J gene TRBJ2-1, with 13 bases matching TRBD2. Trimming cost V 6 bases and J 3 bases; bases outside gene matches: 11. The CDR3 loop spans 17 amino acids. The germline CDR1 and CDR2 sequences are DFQATT and SNEGSKA (reference sequence). The CDR3 bases are TGCAGTGCAAAGACACTAGCGGGAGGGCCCCGCTACAATGAGCAGTTCTTC. Translating it yields CSAKTLAGGPRYNEQFF.

Ten or more counts support this clonotype. This chain joins TRBV14 and TRBJ2-1, with no clear D. V shed 4 bases and J shed 3 bases, with 10 bases lying between them. The germline V gene has CDR1 SGHDN and CDR2 FVKESK. CDR3 length: 14 residues. In DNA form, the CDR3 reads TGTGCCAGCAGCCCCTTATCCGTCTACAATGAGCAGTTCTTC. Protein product: CASSPLSVYNEQFF.

This clonotype was found many times. The rearrangement uses TRBV20-1 and TRBJ2-7; TRBD2 is a possible D gene (5 bases). Germline V gives CDR1 DFQATT, CDR2 SNEGSKA (reference sequence). Trimming shortened V by 8 bases and J by 0 bases, and 17 bases separated the two germline ends. The CDR3 consists of 14 residues. For the CDR3, the DNA is TGCAGTATCCCTGGCGGGCCGAGCTCCTACGAGCAGTACTTC. Translated, it gives CSIPGGPSSYEQYF.

As concerns this clonotype: A much larger clone differs by one base, so this may be a read error. The missing conserved phenylalanine or tryptophan at the end of this CDR3 makes a read error likely. This rearrangement joins TRBV6-5 to TRBJ2-4; TRBD1 is a possible D gene (6 bases). The CDR3 is made up of 13 amino acids. Deletions cut 5 bases from V and 3 bases from J, with 8 bases between. The germline gives CDR1 MNHEY, CDR2 SVGAGI. As DNA, the CDR3 is TGTGCCAGCAGTGAGGACAGCAAAAACATTCAGTACTTG. This codes for CASSEDSKNIQYL.

This clonotype was counted at least ten times. The gene calls are TRBV20-1 and TRBJ2-1; D is uncertain. V shed 4 bases and J shed 10 bases, with 11 bases lying between them. Per the germline V gene, CDR1 is DFQATT and CDR2 is SNEGSKA (reference sequence). CDR3 length equals 11 residues. Written as DNA, the CDR3 is TGCAGTGCTACTTCGGTTGAAGAGCAGTTCTTC. It yields the protein CSATSVEEQFF.

Many counts were recorded for this clonotype. The gene calls are TRBV20-1 and TRBJ2-7, with 12 bases lining up with TRBD2. The V gene end was trimmed by 1 base and the J gene end by 1 base; junction bases not matched to a gene: 8. The CDR3 length is 17 residues. The germline V gene encodes CDR1 DFQATT and CDR2 SNEGSKA (reference sequence). CDR3 nucleotides: TGCAGTGCTAGAGGGGCCGGGACTAGCGGGTATTCCTACGAGCAGTACTTC. This encodes CSARGAGTSGYSYEQYF.

Ten or more counts support this clonotype. CDR3 protein: CASSTTTGGNGRKLFF. CDR3 nucleotide sequence: TGTGCCAGTAGTACTACAACAGGGGGCAACGGTAGAAAACTGTTTTTT. The V gene is TRBV19, the J gene TRBJ1-4, with 9 positions matching TRBD1. Losses at the gene ends were 4 bases for V and 10 bases for J; bases not matched to a gene: 13. Germline CDR1 is LNHDA and CDR2 is SQIVND (reference sequence). The CDR3 extends over 16 amino acids.

With respect to this clonotype: One end of the junction varies from germline; a read error may be responsible. The rearrangement joins TRBV5-5 to TRBJ2-6, with D perhaps TRBD1 or TRBD2 (5 bases each). Germline CDR1 is SGHKS and CDR2 is YYEKEE (reference sequence). CDR3 size: 15 residues. CDR3 in amino acids: CVSSGGGSWANVLTF. The CDR3 nucleotides read TGTGTCAGCAGCGGTGGGGGATCTTGGGCCAACGTCCTGACTTTC.